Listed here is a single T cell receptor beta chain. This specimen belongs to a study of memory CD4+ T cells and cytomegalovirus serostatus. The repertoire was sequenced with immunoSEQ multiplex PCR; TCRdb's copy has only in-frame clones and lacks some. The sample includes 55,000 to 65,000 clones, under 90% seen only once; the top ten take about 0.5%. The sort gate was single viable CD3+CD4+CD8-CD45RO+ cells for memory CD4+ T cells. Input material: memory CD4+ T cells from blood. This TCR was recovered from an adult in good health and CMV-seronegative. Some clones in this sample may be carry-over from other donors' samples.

The CDR3 loop reads CASTQGSSYEQYF. For the CDR3, the DNA is TGCGCCAGCACACAGGGTAGCTCCTACGAGCAGTACTTC. The J gene is TRBJ2-7, the V gene TRBV5-1, with a tentative D call TRBD1 (6 bases). CDR1 SGHRS and CDR2 YFSETQ come from the germline V gene. The CDR3 extends over 13 amino acids. Trimming removed 6 bases at V and 0 bases at J, with 10 bases between. Variable domain in full (rest from reference TRBV5-1 and TRBJ2-7): KAGVTQTPRYLIKTRGQQVTLSCSPISGHRSVSWYQQTPGQGLQFLFEYFSETQRNKGNFPGRFSGRQFSNSRSEMNVSTLELGDSALYLCASTQGSSYEQYFGPGTRLTVT.